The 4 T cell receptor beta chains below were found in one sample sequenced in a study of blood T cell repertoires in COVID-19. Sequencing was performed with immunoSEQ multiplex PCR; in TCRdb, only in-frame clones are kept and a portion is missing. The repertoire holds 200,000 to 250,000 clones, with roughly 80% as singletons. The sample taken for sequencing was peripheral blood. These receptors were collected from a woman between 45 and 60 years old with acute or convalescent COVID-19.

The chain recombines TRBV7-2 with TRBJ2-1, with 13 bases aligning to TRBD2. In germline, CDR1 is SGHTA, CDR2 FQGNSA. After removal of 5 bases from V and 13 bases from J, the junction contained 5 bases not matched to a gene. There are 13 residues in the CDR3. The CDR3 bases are TGTGCCAGCAGCCGGACTAGCGGGAGTAGTCAGTTCTTC. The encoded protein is CASSRTSGSSQFF.

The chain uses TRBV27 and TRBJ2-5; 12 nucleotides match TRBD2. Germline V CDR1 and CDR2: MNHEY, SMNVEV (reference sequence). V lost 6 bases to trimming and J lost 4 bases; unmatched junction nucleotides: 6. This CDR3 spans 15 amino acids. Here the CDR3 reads CASSHTSGGSETQYF. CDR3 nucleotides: TGTGCCAGCAGCCATACTAGCGGGGGGTCAGAGACCCAGTACTTC.

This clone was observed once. CDR3 protein: CASSIAPGRESGYTF. The CDR3 DNA reads as TGTGCCAGTAGTATAGCCCCCGGGAGGGAAAGTGGCTACACCTTC. The chain carries TRBV19 and TRBJ1-2; D is uncertain. Germline assignment: CDR1 LNHDA and CDR2 SQIVND (reference sequence). This CDR3 contains 15 residues. V gave up 1 base and J gave up 7 bases, with 16 bases separating them. The full variable domain, completed using reference TRBV19 and TRBJ1-2, is DGGITQSPKYLFRKEGQNVTLSCEQNLNHDAMYWYRQDPGQGLRLIYYSQIVNDFQKGDIAEGYSVSREKKESFPLTVTSAQKNPTAFYLCASSIAPGRESGYTFGSGTRLTVV.

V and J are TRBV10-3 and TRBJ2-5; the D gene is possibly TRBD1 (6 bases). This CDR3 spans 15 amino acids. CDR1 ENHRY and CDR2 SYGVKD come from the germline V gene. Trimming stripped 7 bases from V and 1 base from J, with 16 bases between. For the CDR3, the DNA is TGTGCCATCAAAACAGGGCAGGATCCCCAAGAGACCCAGTACTTC. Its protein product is CAIKTGQDPQETQYF.